This T cell receptor (beta chain) was obtained from a study of blood T cell repertoires in COVID-19. Enrolled through a virtual design, the participants were between 18 and 89 years of age and came from 24 US areas. Germline CDR1 SGDLS, CDR2 YYNGEE. The CDR3 sequence is 15 residues long. Trimming at V came to 4 bases and at J to 0 bases, leaving 6 bases not matched to a gene. How the authors handled the data: Reference gene primer amplification in the assay estimated nucleated cell counts. Only in-frame clones appear in the TCRdb table, and some are missing; sequencing was by immunoSEQ multiplex PCR. V and J calls and clone size are copied from that table; D and trimming were computed from the DNA. The table includes over 200,000 clones, around 89% detected once. A single count supports this clone.

The receptor's source is a man aged 40-49 years who had recovered from COVID-19. The sequencing sample was made of PBMCs or T cells enriched from blood (not recorded which). V usage is TRBV9 and J usage is TRBJ1-2, with 7 bases matching TRBD1. The CDR3 nucleotides read TGTGCCAGCAGCCCAGGGGGGCTAACTAACTATGGCTACACCTTC. Encoded protein: CASSPGGLTNYGYTF.